A single sample gave rise to the 28 T cell receptor beta chains below, sequenced in a study of blood T cell repertoires in COVID-19. Profiling relied on immunoSEQ multiplex PCR, and the TCRdb table lists in-frame clones only, not all of them. The table has fewer than 110,000 clones, 70% to 90% seen once; the top ten hold around 7%. What was sequenced was peripheral blood. These receptors originate from a man aged 45-65 years with active or convalescent COVID-19.

The chain is built from TRBV4-1 and TRBJ1-4; D is uncertain. This CDR3 contains 15 residues. V lost 3 bases and J lost 4, with 12 bases in between. Per the germline V gene, CDR1 is MGHRA and CDR2 is YSYEKL. CDR3 DNA sequence: TGCGCCAGCAGCCACCCGGACTCTCTTAATGAAAAACTGTTTTTT. Protein product: CASSHPDSLNEKLFF.

Notes on this clone: Other DNA sequences in this sample translate to the same CDR3. The chain employs TRBV18 and TRBJ1-2, with 9 bases that match TRBD1. Germline loops: CDR1 KGHSH, CDR2 LQKENI. This CDR3 has 13 amino acids. Trimming at V came to 3 bases and at J to 6 bases, leaving 2 bases not matched to a gene. The CDR3 region has the DNA TGTGCCAGCTCACCGAGACAGGGGGATGGCTACACCTTC. Amino acid sequence: CASSPRQGDGYTF.

The genes are TRBV19 and TRBJ2-3, with 7 nucleotides matching TRBD2. Losses at the gene ends were 7 bases for V and 2 bases for J; bases not matched to a gene: 9. The CDR3 loop spans 15 amino acids. Germline loops: CDR1 LNHDA, CDR2 SQIVND (reference sequence). CDR3 protein: CASTITLAITDTQYF. The CDR3 DNA reads TGTGCCAGTACCATAACACTAGCGATCACAGATACGCAGTATTTT.

This chain uses TRBV10-1 with TRBJ2-5, with 9 bases fitting TRBD2. The J segment lost 5 bases and the V segment lost 2 bases, leaving 9 bases of the junction unmatched. Germline V gene data show CDR1 as WNHNN and CDR2 as SYGVQD (reference sequence). The CDR3 is 16 amino acids. The CDR3 bases are TGCGCCAGCAGTGAGGAAACTAGCGGGTCCGGGGAGACCCAGTACTTC. It yields the protein CASSEETSGSGETQYF.

The chain is built from TRBV7-6 and TRBJ2-5; 10 bases align to TRBD1. J lost 0 bases, V lost 4 bases, and 5 bases had no gene match. This CDR3 contains 16 residues. CDR1 and CDR2 (germline): SGHVS, FNYEAQ. The CDR3 loop reads CASSSTGGQYQETQYF. The CDR3 nucleotides are TGTGCCAGCAGCTCGACAGGGGGCCAGTACCAAGAGACCCAGTACTTC.

In its sample, this clone was seen once. This chain joins TRBV5-6 and TRBJ1-6; the match to TRBD1 covers 7 bases. In germline, CDR1 is SGHDT, CDR2 YYEEEE. V lost 0 bases, J lost 7 bases, and 4 bases stayed unmatched. The CDR3 is 15 residues long. CDR3: CASSLGRGLNSPLHF. The DNA of the CDR3 is TGTGCCAGCAGCTTGGGGAGGGGGCTGAATTCACCCCTCCACTTT.

The CDR3 loop is CASSLDGRGGYTF. The CDR3 coding sequence is TGTGCCAGCAGCTTGGACGGACGGGGTGGCTACACCTTC. This sequence joins TRBV5-5 and TRBJ1-2; no clear D gene. The V end lost 0 bases, the J end lost 7 bases, and 10 bases lay between the germline ends. The CDR3 length is 13 residues. Germline assignment: CDR1 SGHKS and CDR2 YYEKEE (reference sequence).

V and J are TRBV27 and TRBJ1-2; possible D gene TRBD1, 6 bases. The CDR3 is made up of 13 amino acids. Between the trimmed V and J ends, which lost 4 bases and 4 bases, there was a span of 10 bases. Germline lookup yields CDR1 MNHEY and CDR2 SMNVEV (reference sequence). The CDR3 is CASSSTGFYGYTF. The DNA of the CDR3 is TGTGCCAGCAGTTCCACAGGGTTCTATGGCTACACCTTC.

CDR3 sequence (DNA): TGTGCCAGCAGCCAAGGCAGGGGTCCCACCGAGCAGTACTTC. It yields the protein CASSQGRGPTEQYF. This chain connects TRBV7-9 to TRBJ2-7; TRBD1 is a possible D gene (6 bases). Trimming removed 5 bases at V and 6 bases at J, with 17 bases between. The germline V gene has CDR1 SEHNR and CDR2 FQNEAQ (reference sequence). The CDR3 covers 14 residues.

This chain uses TRBV5-1 with TRBJ1-5, with 7 bases aligning to TRBD1. In germline, CDR1 is SGHRS, CDR2 YFSETQ. The CDR3 spans 15 residues. V shed 4 bases, J shed 5 bases, and the junction held 9 bases outside the gene matches. The CDR3 DNA is TGCGCCAGCAGCCCTAACAGGGGACGACATCAGCCCCAGCATTTT. Its translation: CASSPNRGRHQPQHF. Filled out from reference TRBV5-1 and TRBJ1-5, the complete variable domain reads KAGVTQTPRYLIKTRGQQVTLSCSPISGHRSVSWYQQTPGQGLQFLFEYFSETQRNKGNFPGRFSGRQFSNSRSEMNVSTLELGDSALYLCASSPNRGRHQPQHFGDGTRLSIL.

This chain joins TRBV28 and TRBJ2-3; D is unresolved. The CDR3 is 14 amino acids. Germline V gene sequence: CDR1 MDHEN, CDR2 SYDVKM. V was clipped by 2 bases and J by 8 bases, with 14 bases between them. CDR3 in amino acids: CASSLRNFGATQYF. The CDR3 DNA reads TGTGCCAGCAGTTTACGGAACTTTGGAGCTACGCAGTATTTT.

The CDR3: CASSIGTSGSGRDTQYF. In DNA, the CDR3 is TGCGCCAGCAGCATCGGGACTAGCGGGAGTGGGCGAGATACGCAGTATTTT. The rearrangement links TRBV5-1 to TRBJ2-3; 14 positions match TRBD2. CDR1 is SGHRS and CDR2 is YFSETQ in the germline V gene. The trim removed 4 bases at V and 5 bases at J, leaving 9 bases unmatched. The CDR3 contains 17 residues.

A single count supports this clone. One end of the junction fails to match germline, which may point to a read error. CDR3 in amino acids: CSVGLAVHSYEQCF. CDR3 DNA sequence: TGCAGCGTTGGACTAGCGGTACACTCCTACGAGCAGTGCTTC. The chain combines TRBV29-1 with TRBJ2-7; TRBD2 matches at 9 bases. CDR1 SQVTM and CDR2 ANQGSEA come from the germline V gene. CDR3 length: 14 residues.

This chain connects TRBV18 to TRBJ2-2, with D maybe TRBD2 (6 bases). Trimming removed 2 bases from V and 4 bases from J, with 20 bases in between. The length of the CDR3 is 18 residues. CDR1 KGHSH and CDR2 LQKENI come from the germline V gene. For the CDR3, the DNA is TGTGCCAGCTCACCAACGAAAGGAACGGGAGTAGTCACCGGGGAGCTGTTTTTT. It encodes CASSPTKGTGVVTGELFF.

The CDR3 region has the DNA TGCGCCAGCAGTGACACCCTCGGCGAGCAGTACTTC. Its protein is CASSDTLGEQYF. The genes are TRBV10-2 and TRBJ2-7; D gene unclear. The germline V gene has CDR1 WSHSY and CDR2 SAAADI. CDR3 length: 12 amino acids. V shed 3 bases and J shed 6 bases, with 9 bases lying between them.

The rearrangement joins TRBV12-3 or TRBV12-4 to TRBJ1-2; 7 bases line up with TRBD1. J was trimmed by 8 bases and V by 7 bases; bases with no gene match: 7. This CDR3 has 12 amino acids. The CDR3 DNA follows: TGTGCCAGCACCAGACAGGGTTGGGGCTACACCTTC. This gives the protein CASTRQGWGYTF.

This chain uses TRBV5-6 with TRBJ2-1; 7 bases map to TRBD2. Losses at the gene ends were 5 bases for V and 3 bases for J; bases not matched to a gene: 11. The CDR3 covers 16 residues. Germline V CDR1 and CDR2: SGHDT, YYEEEE. CDR3: CASSSTGGVNYNEQFF. In nucleotides, the CDR3 is TGTGCCAGCAGTTCGACGGGAGGTGTAAACTACAATGAGCAGTTCTTC. Full variable domain (remainder filled in from reference TRBV5-6 and TRBJ2-1): DAGVTQSPTHLIKTRGQQVTLRCSPKSGHDTVSWYQQALGQGPQFIFQYYEEEERQRGNFPDRFSGHQFPNYSSELNVNALLLGDSALYLCASSSTGGVNYNEQFFGPGTRLTVL.

The chain carries TRBV6-5 and TRBJ2-1; no clear D. The CDR3 totals 12 residues. Germline V gene lookup returns CDR1 MNHEY and CDR2 SVGAGI. Trimming took off 2 bases at V and 7 bases at J, with 6 bases between the two ends. The CDR3 DNA reads TGTGCCAGCAGTTACGGAGCAAATGAGCAGTTCTTC. Translation gives CASSYGANEQFF.

The V call is TRBV7-9, the J call TRBJ1-2; 7 bases agree with TRBD1. The trim removed 5 bases at V and 6 bases at J, leaving 12 bases unmatched. Germline V gene lookup returns CDR1 SEHNR and CDR2 FQNEAQ (reference sequence). There are 15 residues in the CDR3. This chain's CDR3 is CASSPPGDSRDGYTF. The CDR3 DNA sequence: TGTGCCAGCAGCCCCCCGGGGGACAGTCGTGATGGCTACACCTTC.

V is TRBV9 and J is TRBJ1-2, with D uncertain. The CDR3 has 15 amino acids. Per germline, CDR1 SGDLS and CDR2 YYNGEE. V dropped 4 bases and J dropped 3 bases, with 16 bases sitting between them. The CDR3 loop is CASSPAGQVYYGYTF. The CDR3 DNA follows: TGTGCCAGCAGCCCAGCGGGTCAGGTTTACTATGGCTACACCTTC. Supplemented by reference TRBV9 and TRBJ1-2, the full variable domain reads DSGVTQTPKHLITATGQRVTLRCSPRSGDLSVYWYQQSLDQGLQFLIQYYNGEERAKGNILERFSAQQFPDLHSELNLSSLELGDSALYFCASSPAGQVYYGYTFGSGTRLTVV.

The chain is built from TRBV28 and TRBJ1-1; D unclear. Germline V gene data show CDR1 as MDHEN and CDR2 as SYDVKM. This CDR3 contains 15 residues. V was trimmed by 5 bases and J by 7 bases, leaving 20 bases between them. The CDR3 sequence: CASSPAGKGSLEAFF. The DNA for the CDR3 is TGTGCCAGCAGTCCCGCGGGGAAGGGTTCTCTTGAAGCTTTCTTT.

The chain has TRBV30 and TRBJ2-7; 8 nucleotides line up with TRBD1. The CDR3 runs 15 residues. Germline CDR1 GTSNPN, CDR2 SVGIG (reference sequence). The V and J ends lost 8 bases and 2 bases, in that order; junction bases with no gene match: 14. This chain's CDR3 is CAGLLRTGLTYEQYF. The CDR3 nucleotides read TGTGCCGGTCTCCTAAGGACAGGGCTAACCTACGAGCAGTACTTC.

The chain joins TRBV3-1 (or the pseudogene TRBV3-2) to TRBJ1-5, with a weak D call TRBD1 (6 bases). The length of the CDR3 is 15 residues. V was clipped by 0 bases and J by 1 base, with 7 bases between them. Looked up from germline, CDR1 is LGHDT and CDR2 is YNNKEL (reference sequence). The CDR3 spells CASSQDGTSNQPQHF. The CDR3 coding sequence is TGTGCCAGCAGCCAAGATGGGACAAGCAATCAGCCCCAGCATTTT.

The rearrangement links TRBV7-6 to TRBJ2-1, with a tentative D call TRBD1 (5 bases). The CDR3 spans 12 residues. The V gene's germline CDR1 is SGHVS and CDR2 FNYEAQ. With 3 bases removed from V and 5 bases from J, the gap between germline ends came to 5 bases. The CDR3 sequence is CASSFRDNEQFF. CDR3 coding DNA: TGTGCCAGCAGCTTCAGGGACAATGAGCAGTTCTTC. The variable domain in full, completed from reference TRBV7-6 and TRBJ2-1, reads GAGVSQSPRYKVTKRGQDVALRCDPISGHVSLYWYRQALGQGPEFLTYFNYEAQQDKSGLPNDRFSAERPEGSISTLTIQRTEQRDSAMYRCASSFRDNEQFFGPGTRLTVL.

Written as DNA, the CDR3 is TGTGCCACCAGTGACTCTCCCAATGAGCAGTTCTTC. It translates to CATSDSPNEQFF. This sequence joins TRBV24-1 and TRBJ2-1; D is unclear. The CDR3 totals 12 residues. The V gene's germline CDR1 is KGHDR and CDR2 SFDVKD. Trimming shortened V by 4 bases and J by 6 bases, and 6 bases separated the two germline ends.

The rearrangement links TRBV6-5 to TRBJ1-2; weak D call: TRBD1 (5 bases). The CDR3 spans 12 residues. Germline assignment: CDR1 MNHEY and CDR2 SVGAGI. V dropped 6 bases and J dropped 7 bases, with 12 bases sitting between them. The CDR3 loop is CASSEDKFGYTF. CDR3 bases: TGTGCCAGCAGCGAGGACAAGTTTGGCTACACCTTC.

The chain has TRBV9 and TRBJ2-3, with TRBD2 matching over 8 bases. This CDR3 region has 15 residues. Germline V gene lookup returns CDR1 SGDLS and CDR2 YYNGEE. The V segment lost 0 bases and the J segment 5 bases; nucleotides outside the gene matches: 5. Here the CDR3 reads CASSVGAGGKDTQYF. CDR3 nucleotides: TGTGCCAGCAGCGTAGGGGCGGGAGGTAAAGATACGCAGTATTTT.

The chain combines TRBV12-3 or TRBV12-4 with TRBJ2-1; D uncertain. The V end lost 6 bases, the J end lost 6 bases, and 9 bases lay between the germline ends. The CDR3 covers 12 residues. CDR3 sequence (DNA): TGTGCCAGCAGACCAGCAGGCAATGAGCAGTTCTTC. Translating it yields CASRPAGNEQFF.